These 2 T cell receptor beta chains were sequenced from one sample in a study of blood T cell repertoires in COVID-19. The repertoire was sequenced with immunoSEQ multiplex PCR; TCRdb's copy has only in-frame clones and lacks some. The sample carries a few hundred thousand clones, approximately 83% recorded once. Sequencing input: PBMCs or T cells enriched from blood (not recorded which). The source is a woman younger than 45 who had recovered from COVID-19.

Remarks on this clone: At the DNA level, this CDR3 is encoded by other sequences in the same sample as well. The chain joins TRBV19 to TRBJ1-1; D is unclear. CDR3 length equals 12 residues. The ends were cut back, 2 bases at V and 4 bases at J, with 5 bases in the middle. CDR1 and CDR2 from the germline V gene are LNHDA and SQIVND (reference sequence). In nucleotides, the CDR3 is TGTGCCAGTAGTATACCGGGCACTGAAGCTTTCTTT. Protein sequence: CASSIPGTEAFF.

The rearrangement joins TRBV21-1 to TRBJ2-7; TRBD2, the table's D call, lacks a check against the DNA. TRBV21-1 is given as a pseudogene. The CDR3 consists of 16 residues. The CDR3 nucleotides are TGTGCCAGCAGCAAAGAAGGCGGGAGGGCCTCCTACGAGCAGTACTTC. Its protein product is CASSKEGGRASYEQYF.